This entry concerns a single T cell receptor (beta chain). This clonotype was detected ten times or more. This receptor's antigen is unknown. No base quality information exists; no much larger clone differs at one position. The data derive from a study of regulatory T cells in long-lasting Graves disease listed by TCRdb under 2021. With regard to the full study: Patients with newly diagnosed Graves' disease had been on antithyroid drugs for under 3 months. A total of approximately 35 samples underwent TCR sequencing: about 13 from persistent and around 20 from newly diagnosed Graves' disease patients. This study used TCR sequencing and RNA sequencing of peripheral blood to compare persistent Graves' disease patients against newly diagnosed Graves' disease patients. The study was registered as a clinical trial and conducted in China. What the research found in general, with its limitations: Sequencing and analysis were limited to the TCR beta chain. TRBV28, TRBJ1-2 and TRBJ2-5 were preferentially used in persistent disease, while TRBV20-1 and TRBJ2-1 were favored in newly diagnosed disease. The small sample size was acknowledged by the authors as a limitation that may reduce accuracy. Compared with newly diagnosed patients, persistent Graves' disease patients had lower TCR Shannon entropy and fewer highly expanded clones, which suggests clonal expansion. Only peripheral blood was studied, because thyroid tissue, the primary lesion, was inaccessible. More public clonotypes were shared among persistent patients (roughly 2,700) than among newly diagnosed patients (more than 900).

Cut back by 5 bases and 2 bases, the V and J ends lie 10 bases apart. The germline V gene provides CDR1 MNHNS and CDR2 SASEGT. Measured from the cysteine to the phenylalanine, the CDR3 is 13 residues long. Only the CDR3 part of the read is kept: 39 bases, read in frame from the first base. The receptor library was made with multiplex PCR. The sequencer was an Illumina HiSeq 4000. CDR3 regions were amplified by Arm-PCR with iRepertoire HTBI primers to construct TCR beta libraries. Before sequencing, the PCR products went through gel purification. Per the source publication's procedure: A total of roughly 65 TRBV and under 15 TRBJ segments were identified across samples and were used for gene usage analysis of CDR3 amino acid clonotypes. COPE and FqMerger were used to merge filtered high-quality paired reads into contigs. BLAST was used to align contigs to IMGT TRBV, TRBD and TRBJ reference genes, and CDR3 was defined according to IMGT. Any clonotype with a frequency above 0.1% was classified as a highly expanded clone. Repertoire diversity was measured by Shannon entropy, and V-J evenness by the Gini coefficient. A clonotype found in more than one individual was treated as public. In-frame beta chains were kept once TCRdb had trimmed the public reads at Q25 with fastp and called clones with MiXCR. Identical CDR3 proteins give one entry, which carries the most common genes and DNA. The V and J calls shown here were made by TCRdb, not taken from the authors' results. This sample comprises a few hundred thousand distinct CDR3 sequences, roughly 19% of them detected only once. The top ten hold about 10% of the sample.

In the paper's terms, the time point label means: newly diagnosed GD, antithyroid drugs for less than 3 months. RNA was extracted from PBMCs in TRIzol for both TCR sequencing and RNA sequencing. Graves' disease was diagnosed according to American Thyroid Association guidelines. The patients came from an endocrinology department in Xi'an, China. Each patient gave approximately 10 milliliters of peripheral blood, collected in an EDTA anticoagulant tube. Ficoll Paque Plus density gradient separation was used to isolate PBMCs, and no further T cell sorting was performed. RNA quality was checked with an Agilent 2100 Bioanalyzer and agarose gel, and concentration with a NanoDrop 2000. These data are also associated with another study on T cells in Graves' hyperthyroidism and ophthalmopathy. The second study's authors report: Graves' hyperthyroidism was defined as stable when no progression to ophthalmopathy occurred over 18 months of follow-up. Hyperthyroidism patients were aged 18 to 65 years and newly diagnosed, with disease duration of less than 2 months. Any patient with an uncontrolled infection, another autoimmune disease, pregnancy or lactation was excluded. Diagnoses were established on the basis of clinical symptoms, serum thyroxine and TRAb, thyroid ultrasound, and orbital computed tomography. A first-round RT-PCR of the TCR CDR3 used the HTBI primer set with the Qiagen OneStep RT-PCR kit. Most expanded thyroid clonotypes (frequency above 0.001) were also detected in blood, a finding suggesting that blood repertoires may reflect thyroid immune responses. In cross-validation, a model built on a 13 V-J signature told ophthalmopathy apart from stable hyperthyroidism with approximately 91% sensitivity and 81% to 82% specificity, and in testing the same model reached 80%/75%. During validation, the model predicted progression to ophthalmopathy a median of roughly six months ahead of onset, with almost 71% sensitivity and 72% to 80% specificity. A discovery cohort of around 98 patients, approximately 44 with Graves' ophthalmopathy and 55 to 60 with stable Graves' hyperthyroidism, was used to find distinguishing TCR V-J signatures. Whether ophthalmopathy could be predicted prospectively was tested in an independent validation cohort made up of 18 to 20 hyperthyroidism patients plus 17 patients who later progressed to ophthalmopathy. The 90 to 100 discovery patients were randomly divided into training and test sets at a 7:3 ratio. The study also compared thyroid tissue and blood T-cell repertoires from more than five Graves' hyperthyroidism patients. After blood sampling, hyperthyroidism patients were treated with methimazole at a starting dose of 30 mg daily, and ophthalmopathy patients were treated with high-dose intravenous methylprednisolone. Libraries were constructed in a second round of multiplex PCR, after which size selection and purification were carried out. Libraries were sequenced paired-end with 100 bp reads on an Illumina HiSeq2000. SOAPnuke was used to process the raw data, with reads discarded if the reads contained adapters or uncalled bases, had a mean Phred below 15, or lacked an exact constant-primer or identifier match. COPE v1.2.5 was used to merge the high-quality paired reads, and each unique nucleotide sequence was defined as a clonotype. MiTCR v1.1 was used to align the clonotypes against IMGT TRBV, TRBD and TRBJ reference segments. Analysis was restricted to V-J combinations with a frequency above 0.0001, which covered about 99% of repertoires. A TCS score was defined as the ratio of F50 (clonal expansion) to E x V (chaos), with BLOSUM62-based TCRdist applied between CDR3 peptides within each V-J. Welch's t-statistics and random forest reduced around 510 V-J features to around 14, which were used in a naive Bayes classifier (R e1071). Sample size was not statistically predetermined, and investigators were not blinded to group allocation. TCR Vbeta CDR3 sequencing of approximately 140 peripheral blood samples (roughly 43 ophthalmopathy, about 75 hyperthyroidism and roughly 17 progressor patients) is reported in the paper.

This specimen was peripheral blood mononuclear cells (PBMCs), taken at new diagnosis, from a patient treated with antithyroid drugs. The chain couples TRBV6-1 to TRBJ2-7, with the D gene uncertain. The clonotype comes from a woman aged 25-40 years with Graves disease. Donor details come from another sample of the same person, matched by shared clones. At the DNA level, the sequence is TGTGCCAGCAGTCCGCAGTTCGCCTACGAGCAGTACTTC. Translated, this is CASSPQFAYEQYF.